The clone carrying this TCR beta chain was seen more than once but under ten times. No antigen is known for it. PCR amplification relied on 60 Vbeta primers (plus 13 Jbeta primers). Authors' methods: Roughly 10 million shared chains were among around 80 million unique TCR beta chains counted in a later analysis. Assay: immunoSEQ multiplex PCR; the TCRdb copy retains only in-frame clones and omits some. The V and J calls and clone size are taken from that table; D and trimming were inferred from the DNA. The sample yields approximately 140,000 clones, approximately 76% seen once. The data are from a study of cytomegalovirus exposure and HLA in healthy donors. Study findings and constraints: TCR beta chains numbering some 160 were designated cytomegalovirus-associated. Being productive about 90% or about 30% of the time was typical of most TCR beta V segments in an earlier analysis.

J gave up 6 bases and V 1 base, and 3 bases lay outside the gene matches. This CDR3 is built from 16 residues. The germline CDR1 and CDR2 sequences are MNHEY and SMNVEV (reference sequence). The TCR comes from a man in his forties in good health and CMV-seronegative. This sequence joins TRBV27 and TRBJ2-2; TRBD2 matches at 12 bases. Material: PBMCs. CDR3 protein: CASSLLASGGAGELFF. DNA for the CDR3: TGTGCCAGCAGTTTATTAGCTAGCGGGGGGGCCGGGGAGCTGTTTTTT.